These 3 T cell receptor beta chains share one sample of origin, sequenced in a study of blood T cell repertoires in COVID-19. Method: immunoSEQ multiplex PCR; TCRdb's copy keeps in-frame clones and lacks some. The sample has around 49,000 clones, 81% seen once. Sequencing was done on a sample of peripheral blood. Receptors originate from a woman over 75 with COVID-19, enrolled during active disease.

The J gene is TRBJ2-5, the V gene TRBV11-3, with 7 bases identical to TRBD2. Germline V lookup: CDR1 SGHNT, CDR2 YENEEA. V shed 5 bases and J 0 bases; nucleotides not matched to a gene: 3. CDR3 length equals 14 residues. The CDR3 region is CASSGDYDQETQYF. CDR3 sequence (DNA): TGTGCCAGCAGCGGGGACTACGACCAAGAGACCCAGTACTTC.

The rearrangement uses TRBV2 and TRBJ1-1, with D possibly TRBD1 on 5 matching bases. CDR1 is SNHLY, CDR2 FYNNEI, per germline. The V and J ends lost 6 bases and 4 bases respectively, with 18 bases between them. The CDR3 has 15 amino acids. CDR3 region: CASRASRAGSTEAFF. The DNA of the CDR3 is TGTGCCAGCAGAGCTAGCAGGGCGGGGAGCACTGAAGCTTTCTTT.

V usage is TRBV19 and J usage is TRBJ1-2; the D gene is possibly TRBD1 (6 bases). Trimming pared 5 bases from V and 2 bases from J, leaving 9 bases between. The CDR3 consists of 13 residues. Germline V gene lookup returns CDR1 LNHDA and CDR2 SQIVND (reference sequence). This CDR3 reads CASSFGQNYGYTF. CDR3 nucleotide sequence: TGTGCCAGTAGTTTCGGACAGAACTATGGCTACACCTTC.